The clone carrying this T cell receptor (beta chain) was seen ten or more times. This sample is drawn from a study of spatial heterogeneity in lung cancer. Sample time point: blood at routine non-recurrence follow-up after resection. The junction had 10 bases not matched to a gene; V was cut back by 6 bases and J by 5 bases. Germline CDR1 reads DFQATT; CDR2 reads SNEGSKA (reference sequence). The CDR3 is made up of 14 amino acids. TCRdb ran MiXCR on the 5' RACE reads and lists one entry per CDR3 protein. Here the sample spans 100,000 to 120,000 distinct CDR3 sequences, approximately 10% being singletons.

The chain couples TRBV20-1 to TRBJ1-5; 7 bases align to TRBD1. This sequence was found in a female donor with early-stage non-small cell lung cancer. Sample: PBMCs, taken at follow-up. CDR3 sequence: CSANTGEPHQPQHF. The CDR3 bases are TGCAGTGCCAATACAGGGGAGCCCCATCAGCCCCAGCATTTT.